This T cell receptor beta chain was sequenced in a study of cytomegalovirus exposure and HLA in healthy donors. For the study at large: The study placed 70% to 90% of its 398 genotyped donors in the Caucasian-associated ancestry cluster.

V was clipped by 3 bases and J by 7 bases, with 12 bases between them. This CDR3 region has 14 residues. Germline CDR1 is MNHNS and CDR2 is SASEGT. On this clone itself: Antigen unknown.

A multiplex PCR was run with 60 Vbeta primers and 13 Jbeta primers. Profiling relied on immunoSEQ multiplex PCR, and the TCRdb table lists in-frame clones only, not all of them. The repertoire includes about 130,000 clones, 8% to 11% of them detected once, and about 4.6% sits in the top ten. Study-level results: With later analysis, a missense DCLRE1C variant became linked to TCR beta V- and J-gene trimming.

Sequences were obtained from PBMCs. This TCR derives from a woman aged 18-29 years in good health and CMV-seropositive. The chain links TRBV6-1 to TRBJ2-2; maybe TRBD2 (7 bases). For the CDR3, the DNA is TGTGCCAGCAGTGAGGGGAGGGGGTACGGGGAGCTGTTTTTT. It codes for CASSEGRGYGELFF.